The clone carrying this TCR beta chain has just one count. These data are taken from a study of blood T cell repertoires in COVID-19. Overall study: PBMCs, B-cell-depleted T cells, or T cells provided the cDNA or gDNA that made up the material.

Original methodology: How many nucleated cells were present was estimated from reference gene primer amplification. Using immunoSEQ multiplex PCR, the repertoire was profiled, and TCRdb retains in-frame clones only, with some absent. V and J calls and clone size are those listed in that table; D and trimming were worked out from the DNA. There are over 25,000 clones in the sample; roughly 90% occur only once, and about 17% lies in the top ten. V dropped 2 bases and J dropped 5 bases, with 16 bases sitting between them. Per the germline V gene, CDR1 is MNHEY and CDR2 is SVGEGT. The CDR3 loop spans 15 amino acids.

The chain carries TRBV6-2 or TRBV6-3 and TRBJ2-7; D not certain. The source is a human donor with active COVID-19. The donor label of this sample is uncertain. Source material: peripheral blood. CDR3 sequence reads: CASSYTPRSTNEQYF. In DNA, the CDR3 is TGTGCCAGCAGTTACACCCCCCGGAGTACCAACGAGCAGTACTTC.